This T cell receptor (beta chain) was retrieved from a study of blood T cell repertoires in COVID-19 (dated by TCRdb to about 2020). Background on the whole study: Samples covering the acute and convalescent phases of COVID-19 were provided by collaborators in the United States, Italy and Spain. Where HLA class I and class II types were available, the types were taken from metadata supplied by the sample provider, not from assay-based typing. The prospective study material was composed of cDNA or gDNA derived from T cells, B-cell-depleted T cells, or PBMCs. The sample metadata nearly always contained a de-identified subject ID, COVID-19 status, age in years and sex. Subjects who had been exposed to COVID-19, were actively infected with it, or had recovered from it provided the deeply sampled blood TCRbeta repertoires that made up the dataset. Samples were obtained from the ongoing ImmuneRACE study (first 160 participants) and from 1,254 subjects provided by 6 global collaborators. The repertoires were released in a freely available public database intended as a resource for research on the immune response to SARS-CoV-2.

Each collaborating institution followed its own protocols to collect whole blood in K2EDTA tubes. For TCRbeta analysis, collaborators shipped samples as frozen whole blood, isolated PBMCs, or DNA extracted from either of those sample types. As concerns this clone: Its antigen target is currently unknown. One base away there is no much larger clone; base qualities are not given.

Study-level results and caveats: Clinical and demographic metadata were provided uncurated, with the amount varying by source and participant.

TCRbeta CDR3 regions were amplified from genomic DNA using the immunoSEQ Assay, a bias-controlled multiplex PCR. Per the source publication's procedure: Within the assay, amplification of reference gene primers was used to estimate how many nucleated cells each sample contained. To quantify the absolute abundance of each unique TCRbeta CDR3 rearrangement, sequence reads were collapsed and filtered. Productive Simpson clonality was computed per sample as the square root of Simpson's diversity index over productive rearrangements. TCRdb obtained this table from immuneACCESS and retained in-frame rearrangements with V and J assigned. These tables miss some clones; where compared with another copy, unresolved V genes account for less than half of the shortfall, and the remainder is unexplained. For V, J and clone size, that table is used; D and trimming come from the DNA. The sample table shows roughly 200,000 clones, and 76% are seen once. Around 7.9% of the sample goes to the ten largest clones.

V is clipped by 4 bases and J by 7 bases, and the sequence between their germline boundaries is 14 bases long. The CDR3 numbers 14 residues from cysteine through phenylalanine. Only the CDR3 DNA is retained, 42 bases long and in frame from the first base. CDR1 and CDR2 are drawn from the germline V gene: SGHAT, FQNNGV. The chain employs TRBV11-2 and TRBJ2-1, with no D gene named confidently. Input material: peripheral blood. This receptor was identified in a woman aged 45-60 years with active or convalescent COVID-19. The encoded CDR3 is CASSSPPATNEQFF. The bases read TGTGCCAGCAGCTCCCCCCCAGCGACGAATGAGCAGTTCTTC.